These T cell receptor beta chains were read from a single sample in a study of regulatory T cells in long-lasting Graves disease. Using its own MiXCR run on the multiplex PCR reads, TCRdb lists one record per CDR3 protein. The profile shows 500,000 to 700,000 distinct CDR3 sequences, roughly 15% of them singletons. This same sample was also taken into another study, of T cells in Graves' hyperthyroidism and ophthalmopathy.

The material sequenced was peripheral blood mononuclear cells (PBMCs), taken at new diagnosis, from a patient treated with antithyroid drugs. The receptors here all came from a woman younger than 45 with Graves disease. Each CDR3 is given without its conserved first and last residue.

>TRBJ1-2|TRBV20-1
SARPQGYGYT
>TRBJ2-7|TRBV15
ATSRDLGSSYEQY
>TRBJ2-5|TRBV7-9
ASSLNRGGILQETQY
>TRBJ1-5|TRBV30
AWSGQGNQPQH
>TRBJ2-3|TRBV5-5
ASSLAYTLSTDTQY
>TRBJ2-7|TRBV4-1
ASSQIFPRDSLEQY
>TRBJ1-4|TRBV5-6
ASSLVGRGDEKLF
>TRBJ2-3|TRBV24-1
ATSDGQISDTQY
>TRBJ1-4|TRBV29-1
SVTTANSGKLF
>TRBJ1-5|TRBV14
ASSQTMNQPQH
>TRBJ2-1|TRBV7-2
ASSPPTSGGVGFNEQF